This TCR beta chain derives from a study of T cells in Graves' hyperthyroidism and ophthalmopathy. The overall study: Staff took peripheral blood when the initial diagnosis was made, before any treatment began.

In this sample, this clonotype turned up a few times. Antigen specificity is unknown. Aged 18 to 65, the patients had hyperthyroidism that was newly diagnosed and had lasted under 2 months. The CDR3 totals 17 residues. V was pared by 5 bases and J by 0 bases, with 4 bases of the junction left unmatched. The germline gives CDR1 MNHEY, CDR2 SVGEGT. Study-wide points: Model output signaled ophthalmopathy a median about 6.3 months ahead of onset. Blood samples included most of the expanded thyroid clonotypes exceeding 0.001.

The TCR beta CDR3 regions underwent amplification using RNA transcripts as the source. HTBI primers were used for first-round RT-PCR of the TCR CDR3. TCRdb fed the multiplex PCR reads into MiXCR, producing one record per CDR3 protein. The data show some 560,000 distinct CDR3 sequences, 15% to 17% seen once. Sequencing used blood. This sequence joins TRBV6-2 or TRBV6-3 and TRBJ2-4; 13 bases agree with TRBD2. This TCR derives from a woman aged 25-40 years with Graves' hyperthyroidism. CDR3: CASSPLAGGLAKNIQYF. The CDR3, as DNA: TGTGCCAGCAGTCCACTAGCGGGAGGGCTAGCCAAAAACATTCAGTACTTC.